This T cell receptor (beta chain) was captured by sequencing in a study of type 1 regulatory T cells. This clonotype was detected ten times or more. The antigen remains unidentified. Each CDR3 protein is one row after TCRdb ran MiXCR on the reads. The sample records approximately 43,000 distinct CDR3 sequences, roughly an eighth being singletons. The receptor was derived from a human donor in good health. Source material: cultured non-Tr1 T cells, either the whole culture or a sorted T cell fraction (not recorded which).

CDR3: CASSDPGTSGSSSYNEQFF. The CDR3 DNA is TGCGCCAGCAGTGACCCTGGGACTAGCGGGAGCTCTTCCTACAATGAGCAGTTCTTC. The chain links TRBV10-2 to TRBJ2-1; the match to TRBD2 covers 14 bases. The V gene end was trimmed by 3 bases and the J gene end by 1 base; junction bases not matched to a gene: 8. CDR1 and CDR2 from the germline V gene are WSHSY and SAAADI. This CDR3 comprises 19 residues.